The TCR beta chain described here comes from a study of blood T cell repertoires in COVID-19. Across the study: Whether acute or convalescent, the COVID-19 samples came from the United States, Italy and Spain.

Authors' data handling: From reference gene primer amplification, estimates of nucleated cell counts were derived. Produced via immunoSEQ multiplex PCR; TCRdb's table is partial and in-frame only. The DNA gave D and trimming, while V, J and clone size come from that table. The repertoire holds 150,000 to 200,000 clones, with around three quarters as singletons. This CDR3 spans 14 amino acids. The specimen was peripheral blood. The receptor was isolated from a man aged 65 to 85 with active or convalescent COVID-19. This rearrangement joins TRBV21-1 to TRBJ2-2; TRBD2 was called by the table and not checked on the DNA. TRBV21-1 corresponds to a pseudogene. The CDR3 is CASPTGVSTGELFF. The CDR3 DNA sequence: TGTGCCAGCCCGACCGGGGTTAGCACCGGGGAGCTGTTTTTT.